The source of this T cell receptor beta chain is a study of tumor-infiltrating lymphocytes in primary liver carcinoma. Study background: Participating patients were men and women between 30 and 69 years old.

Unsorted whole blood yielded blood RNA, and germline DNA was extracted as well. General study points: Pairs of tumor regions overlapped more than tumor-adjacent and tumor-blood pairs did. Comparison of CD4+ and CD8+ repertoires was precluded by bulk unsorted samples.

CDR1 is SGHVS and CDR2 is FQNEAQ in the germline V gene. CDR3 size: 15 residues. V lost 5 bases and J 5 bases, leaving 17 bases between the germline ends. About this clonotype: Its antigen is unidentified.

TCR beta cDNA was prepared out of about 510 ng total RNA by means of a constant-region primer. ARM-PCR, slightly modified, supplied the TCR beta libraries through three nested multiplex PCR rounds. TRBV1-TRBV30 forward primers paired with a C-beta reverse primer drove the first two PCR rounds, about 9 cycles each. Via MiXCR, TCRdb re-called the multiplex PCR reads, giving one row per CDR3 protein. This table holds about 310,000 distinct CDR3 sequences, more than 55% found once. The TCR originated in a woman aged 25 to 39 with primary liver carcinoma and hepatitis B virus infection. The chain couples TRBV7-8 to TRBJ2-3, with a weak D call TRBD2 (5 bases). The sample comprised peripheral blood. CDR3 region: CASSILPTSIDTQYF. DNA for the CDR3: TGTGCCAGCAGCATACTGCCCACTAGTATAGATACGCAGTATTTT.